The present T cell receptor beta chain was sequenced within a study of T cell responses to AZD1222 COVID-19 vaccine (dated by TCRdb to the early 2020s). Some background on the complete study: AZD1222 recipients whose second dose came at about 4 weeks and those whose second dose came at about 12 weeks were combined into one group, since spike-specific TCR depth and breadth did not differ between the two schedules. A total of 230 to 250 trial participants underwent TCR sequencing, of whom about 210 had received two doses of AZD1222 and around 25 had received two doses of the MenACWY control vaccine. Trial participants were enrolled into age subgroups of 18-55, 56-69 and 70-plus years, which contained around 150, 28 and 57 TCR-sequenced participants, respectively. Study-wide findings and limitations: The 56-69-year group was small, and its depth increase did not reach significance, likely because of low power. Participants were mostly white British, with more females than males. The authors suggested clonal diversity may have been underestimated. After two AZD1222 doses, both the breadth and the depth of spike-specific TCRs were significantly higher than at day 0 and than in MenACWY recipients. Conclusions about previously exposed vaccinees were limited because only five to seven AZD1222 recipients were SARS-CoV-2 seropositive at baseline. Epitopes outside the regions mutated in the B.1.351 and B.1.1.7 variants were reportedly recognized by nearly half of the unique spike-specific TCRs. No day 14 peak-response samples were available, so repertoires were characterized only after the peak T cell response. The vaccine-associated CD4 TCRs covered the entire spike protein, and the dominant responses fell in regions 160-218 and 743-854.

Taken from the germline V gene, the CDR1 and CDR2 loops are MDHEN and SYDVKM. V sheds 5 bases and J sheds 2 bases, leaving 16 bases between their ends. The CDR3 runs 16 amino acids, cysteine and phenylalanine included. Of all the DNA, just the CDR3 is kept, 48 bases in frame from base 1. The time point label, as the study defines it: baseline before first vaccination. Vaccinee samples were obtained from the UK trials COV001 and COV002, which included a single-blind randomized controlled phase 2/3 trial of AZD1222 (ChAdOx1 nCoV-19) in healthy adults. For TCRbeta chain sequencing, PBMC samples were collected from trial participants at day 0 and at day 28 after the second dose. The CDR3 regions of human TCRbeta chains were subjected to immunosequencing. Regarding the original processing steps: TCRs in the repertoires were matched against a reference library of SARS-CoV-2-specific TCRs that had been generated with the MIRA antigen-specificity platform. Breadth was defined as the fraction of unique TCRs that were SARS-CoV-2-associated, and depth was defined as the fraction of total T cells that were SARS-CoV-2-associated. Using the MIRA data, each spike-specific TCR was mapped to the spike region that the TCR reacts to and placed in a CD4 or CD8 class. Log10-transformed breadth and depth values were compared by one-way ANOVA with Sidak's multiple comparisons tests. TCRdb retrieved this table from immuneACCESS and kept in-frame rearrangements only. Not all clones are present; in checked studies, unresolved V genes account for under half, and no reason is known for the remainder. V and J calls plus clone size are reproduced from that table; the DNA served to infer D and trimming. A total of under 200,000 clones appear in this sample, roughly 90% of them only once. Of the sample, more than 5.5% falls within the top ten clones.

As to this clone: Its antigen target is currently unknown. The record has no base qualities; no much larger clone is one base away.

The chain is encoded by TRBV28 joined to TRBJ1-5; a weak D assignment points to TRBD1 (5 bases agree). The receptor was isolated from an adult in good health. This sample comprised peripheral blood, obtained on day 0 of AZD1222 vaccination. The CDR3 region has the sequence CASSPRRGSGNQPQHF. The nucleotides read TGTGCCAGCAGTCCGCGACGGGGGTCGGGCAATCAGCCCCAGCATTTT.